Described below is a single T cell receptor (beta chain) sequence and its context. Its antigen is not known. The data are from a study of graft-versus-host responses after intestinal transplantation. TCRdb's copy holds only in-frame clones and misses some; the assay was immunoSEQ multiplex PCR. In the table there are some 120,000 clones, 90% to 95% of which are singletons. Germline V gene sequence: CDR1 MNHEY, CDR2 SMNVEV (reference sequence). The CDR3 covers 14 residues. With 6 bases removed from V and 4 bases from J, the gap between germline ends came to 15 bases. The receptor was derived from a human donor who received an intestinal transplant. The sequencing here drew on unstimulated CD4+ T cells sorted from spleen or lymph node cells, taken before intestinal transplant. V usage is TRBV27 and J usage is TRBJ1-2, with D possibly being TRBD1 (6 bases). In DNA, the CDR3 is TGTGCCAGCAGAACAGTCCAGGGGACCTATGGCTACACCTTC. Protein product: CASRTVQGTYGYTF.